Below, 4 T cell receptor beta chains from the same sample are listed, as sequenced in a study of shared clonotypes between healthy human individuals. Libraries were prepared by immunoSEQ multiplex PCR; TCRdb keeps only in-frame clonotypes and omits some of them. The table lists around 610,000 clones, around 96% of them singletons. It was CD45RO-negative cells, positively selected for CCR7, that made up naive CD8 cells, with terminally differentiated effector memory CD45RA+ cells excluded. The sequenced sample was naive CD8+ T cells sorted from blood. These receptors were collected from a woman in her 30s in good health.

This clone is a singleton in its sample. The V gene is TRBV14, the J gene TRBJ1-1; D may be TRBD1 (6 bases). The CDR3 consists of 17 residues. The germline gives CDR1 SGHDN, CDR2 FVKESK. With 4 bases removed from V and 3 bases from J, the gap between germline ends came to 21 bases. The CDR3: CASSPGLAGAIDTEAFF. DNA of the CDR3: TGTGCCAGCAGCCCAGGCTTGGCGGGGGCGATTGACACTGAAGCTTTCTTT.

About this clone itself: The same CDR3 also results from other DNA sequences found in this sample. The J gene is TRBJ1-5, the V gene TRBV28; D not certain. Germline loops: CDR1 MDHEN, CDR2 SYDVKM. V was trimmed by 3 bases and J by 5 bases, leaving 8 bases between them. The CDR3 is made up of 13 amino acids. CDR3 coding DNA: TGTGCCAGCAGTTTCGGTGGATATCAGCCCCAGCATTTT. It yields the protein CASSFGGYQPQHF.

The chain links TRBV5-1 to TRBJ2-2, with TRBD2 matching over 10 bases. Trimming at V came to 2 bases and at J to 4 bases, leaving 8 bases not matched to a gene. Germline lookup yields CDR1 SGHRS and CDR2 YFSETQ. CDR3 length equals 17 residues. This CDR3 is CASSLGLAASFTGELFF. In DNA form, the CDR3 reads TGCGCCAGCAGCTTAGGACTAGCGGCCTCCTTCACCGGGGAGCTGTTTTTT. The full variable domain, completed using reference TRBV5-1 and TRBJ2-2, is KAGVTQTPRYLIKTRGQQVTLSCSPISGHRSVSWYQQTPGQGLQFLFEYFSETQRNKGNFPGRFSGRQFSNSRSEMNVSTLELGDSALYLCASSLGLAASFTGELFFGEGSRLTVL.

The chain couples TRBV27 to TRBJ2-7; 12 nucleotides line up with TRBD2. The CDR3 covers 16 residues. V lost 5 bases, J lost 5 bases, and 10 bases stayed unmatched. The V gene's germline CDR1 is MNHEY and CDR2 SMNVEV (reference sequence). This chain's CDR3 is CASSAILAGGPHEQYF. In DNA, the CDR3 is TGTGCCAGCAGTGCAATACTAGCGGGAGGTCCCCACGAGCAGTACTTC.